A selection of T cell receptor beta chains follows, all from one sample in a study of cytomegalovirus exposure and HLA in healthy donors. Clones were sequenced by immunoSEQ multiplex PCR, and TCRdb holds only the in-frame ones, with some missing. Across about 65,000 clones, the top ten clones capture roughly 15% of the sample. The sequenced material came from PBMCs. Every receptor here comes from a boy younger than 18 in good health and CMV-seronegative. CDR3s include the opening cysteine and the closing phenylalanine or tryptophan. Each record gives: D gene, V gene, J gene, CDR3 protein, CDR3 DNA. The D gene is left open where the match is weak.

TRBD1	TRBV6-6	TRBJ1-2	CASGTGGNNYGYTF	TGTGCCAGCGGGACAGGGGGAAATAACTATGGCTACACCTTC
TRBD1	TRBV6-1	TRBJ1-3	CASSAWGQLSSGNTIYF	TGTGCCAGCAGTGCCTGGGGACAGCTCAGCTCTGGAAACACCATATATTTT
TRBD1	TRBV5-6	TRBJ2-5	CASSLGGQGQSAETQYF	TGTGCCAGCAGCCTGGGGGGACAGGGCCAATCCGCAGAGACCCAGTACTTC
NA	TRBV7-3	TRBJ2-3	CASSPQTGPGTDTQYF	TGTGCCAGCAGCCCTCAGACAGGCCCGGGCACAGATACGCAGTATTTT
NA	TRBV5-6	TRBJ1-1	CASSFRTEAFF	TGTGCCAGCAGCTTCAGGACTGAAGCTTTCTTT
TRBD1	TRBV15	TRBJ1-6	CATSRVGTGGIVKSPLHF	TGTGCCACCAGCAGAGTGGGGACAGGAGGTATTGTAAAGTCACCCCTCCACTTT
NA	TRBV18	TRBJ2-5	CASSPGGQETQYF	TGTGCCAGCTCACCGGGGGGACAAGAGACCCAGTACTTC
NA	TRBV29-1	TRBJ1-3	CSVEDLRGAGNTIYF	TGCAGCGTTGAAGATCTTCGGGGGGCTGGAAACACCATATATTTT
TRBD1	TRBV27	TRBJ2-2	CASRSGGNTGELFF	TGTGCCAGCAGATCAGGGGGAAACACCGGGGAGCTGTTTTTT
TRBD1	TRBV6-1	TRBJ2-7	CASSNTGQARNEQYF	TGTGCCAGCAGCAATACGGGACAGGCCAGGAACGAGCAGTACTTC
NA	TRBV5-1	TRBJ2-2	CASSLLQGPNTGELFF	TGCGCCAGCAGCTTGCTCCAGGGGCCGAACACCGGGGAGCTGTTTTTT
NA	TRBV11-3	TRBJ1-1	CASSPRGGIEAFF	TGTGCCAGCAGTCCTCGGGGGGGGATTGAAGCTTTCTTT
NA	TRBV5-4	TRBJ1-1	CASRTVNTEAFF	TGTGCCAGTCGGACAGTGAACACTGAAGCTTTCTTT
NA	TRBV7-2	TRBJ2-5	CASSLEAGLPSWTQYF	TGTGCCAGCAGCTTAGAGGCTGGACTCCCATCTTGGACCCAGTACTTC
TRBD1	TRBV19	TRBJ1-1	CASSTNPGQGAPEAFF	TGTGCCAGTAGTACCAATCCGGGACAGGGTGCGCCGGAAGCTTTCTTT
NA	TRBV30	TRBJ2-7	CAWGLTGSSYEQYF	TGTGCCTGGGGACTTACCGGGAGTTCCTACGAGCAGTACTTC
NA	TRBV18	TRBJ1-2	CASSPSGGYYGYTF	TGTGCCAGCTCACCTTCGGGGGGGTACTATGGCTACACCTTC
TRBD2	TRBV2	TRBJ2-1	CASSELAGGSYNEQFF	TGTGCCAGCAGTGAACTAGCGGGGGGTTCCTACAATGAGCAGTTCTTC
TRBD1	TRBV19	TRBJ2-2	CASSPRQGSNTGELFF	TGTGCCAGTAGTCCACGACAGGGTTCGAACACCGGGGAGCTGTTTTTT
TRBD2	TRBV19	TRBJ2-3	CASQKGTSGSDTQYF	TGTGCCAGTCAGAAGGGGACTAGCGGGAGCGATACGCAGTATTTT
TRBD1	TRBV6-1	TRBJ1-1	CASSEARFFSGGTEAFF	TGTGCCAGCAGTGAAGCGAGGTTTTTTTCAGGGGGCACTGAAGCTTTCTTT
TRBD2	TRBV25-1	TRBJ2-3	CASSDLLAAGSLTDTQYF	TGTGCCAGCAGTGATCTTCTAGCGGCAGGAAGCCTCACAGATACGCAGTATTTT
TRBD1	TRBV7-2	TRBJ1-2	CASSSSGDRNYGYTF	TGTGCCAGCAGCTCGTCAGGGGACAGGAACTATGGCTACACCTTC
TRBD1	TRBV7-2	TRBJ1-2	CASSLNAGGNGGYTF	TGTGCCAGCAGCTTAAATGCAGGGGGGAACGGTGGCTACACCTTC
TRBD1	TRBV19	TRBJ1-5	CATTFNPRGQKPQHF	TGTGCCACAACTTTCAACCCCAGGGGGCAAAAGCCCCAGCATTTT
TRBD1	TRBV5-4	TRBJ2-5	CASRQTGQRQETQYF	TGTGCCAGCAGGCAGACGGGACAGAGACAAGAGACCCAGTACTTC
NA	TRBV18	TRBJ1-2	CASSLSRDGYTF	TGTGCCAGCTCACTGTCCAGGGATGGCTACACCTTC
NA	TRBV30	TRBJ1-6	CAWSRSSYNSPLHF	TGTGCCTGGAGCCGGAGCTCCTATAATTCACCCCTCCACTTT
NA	TRBV6-5	TRBJ2-7	CASRLHRGGTYEQYF	TGTGCCAGCAGACTTCACAGGGGAGGCACCTACGAGCAGTACTTC
NA	TRBV7-2	TRBJ2-3	CASSLGGRDYPDTQYF	TGTGCCAGCAGCTTAGGAGGCCGAGACTACCCAGATACGCAGTATTTT
TRBD1	TRBV5-4	TRBJ2-5	CASSISTGTVETQYF	TGTGCCAGCAGTATCAGTACCGGGACAGTGGAGACCCAGTACTTC
NA	TRBV25-1	TRBJ2-1	CASSESGFSYNEQFF	TGTGCCAGCAGTGAGTCTGGCTTTTCCTACAATGAGCAGTTCTTC
TRBD2	TRBV5-1	TRBJ2-7	CASSLEYGGSSYEQYF	TGCGCCAGCAGCTTGGAGTATGGCGGGAGCTCCTACGAGCAGTACTTC
TRBD2	TRBV29-1	TRBJ2-3	CSVQAGGSDTQYF	TGCAGCGTCCAGGCCGGGGGGTCAGATACGCAGTATTTT
TRBD1	TRBV27	TRBJ1-1	CASSLGDRVNTEAFF	TGTGCCAGCAGTTTGGGGGACAGGGTGAACACTGAAGCTTTCTTT
NA	TRBV6-1	TRBJ2-4	CASREVGRDIQYF	TGTGCCAGCAGAGAAGTGGGCAGGGACATTCAGTACTTC